In its sample, the clone carrying this TCR beta chain was seen a few times. The junction departs from the called germline gene at one end, perhaps through a read error. The sample originates from a study of blood T cells in healthy people across ages. Primers used in a second PCR of roughly 6 to 12 cycles were a sample-barcoded 5' primer and a J-beta primer mix. Every cDNA molecule carried a tag from a template-switch adaptor bearing 12 random nucleotides. A single record per CDR3 protein comes from TCRdb applying MiXCR to the 5' RACE reads. The sample shows some 1.6 million distinct CDR3 sequences, roughly 32% of them seen only once. Sequences were obtained from blood. The TCR was taken from a woman between 25 and 40 years old in good health.

The CDR3 DNA is TGTGCCAGCAGCCAAGGGGGGACTAGCGGGACGTACCAGGAGACCCAGTACTTC. The encoded protein is CASSQGGTSGTYQETQYF. The chain has TRBV3-1 and TRBJ2-5; 13 nucleotides line up with TRBD2. The CDR3 is 18 residues long. In germline, CDR1 is LGHDT, CDR2 YNNKEL (reference sequence).